This T cell receptor (beta chain) was recovered during a study of T cells after yellow fever vaccination. Regarding the study as a whole: Clones that expanded after primary vaccination mostly reappeared after the booster (just under 98% CD4, approximately 85% CD8). Faster peaking, at day 5 versus 15, marked a secondary response that was weaker.

This clonotype was recorded many times. Its antigen is still unknown. Looked up from germline, CDR1 is DFQATT and CDR2 is SNEGSKA (reference sequence). Deletions cut 0 bases from V and 2 bases from J, with 11 bases between. This CDR3 is built from 15 residues. Each CDR3 protein is one row after TCRdb ran MiXCR on the 5' RACE reads. Among about 58,000 distinct CDR3 sequences listed, roughly 7.4% were seen once. The TCR originated in a man younger than 30 who received the YFV17D yellow fever vaccine. Specimen: CD8+ T cells sorted from PBMCs, collected on the day of the first yellow fever vaccination. The V call is TRBV20-1, the J call TRBJ2-1; a weak D match, TRBD2 (7 bases). The CDR3 nucleotides are TGCAGTGCTAGAGAACGGGGGGCCGCCTACAATGAGCAGTTCTTC. Its translation: CSARERGAAYNEQFF.